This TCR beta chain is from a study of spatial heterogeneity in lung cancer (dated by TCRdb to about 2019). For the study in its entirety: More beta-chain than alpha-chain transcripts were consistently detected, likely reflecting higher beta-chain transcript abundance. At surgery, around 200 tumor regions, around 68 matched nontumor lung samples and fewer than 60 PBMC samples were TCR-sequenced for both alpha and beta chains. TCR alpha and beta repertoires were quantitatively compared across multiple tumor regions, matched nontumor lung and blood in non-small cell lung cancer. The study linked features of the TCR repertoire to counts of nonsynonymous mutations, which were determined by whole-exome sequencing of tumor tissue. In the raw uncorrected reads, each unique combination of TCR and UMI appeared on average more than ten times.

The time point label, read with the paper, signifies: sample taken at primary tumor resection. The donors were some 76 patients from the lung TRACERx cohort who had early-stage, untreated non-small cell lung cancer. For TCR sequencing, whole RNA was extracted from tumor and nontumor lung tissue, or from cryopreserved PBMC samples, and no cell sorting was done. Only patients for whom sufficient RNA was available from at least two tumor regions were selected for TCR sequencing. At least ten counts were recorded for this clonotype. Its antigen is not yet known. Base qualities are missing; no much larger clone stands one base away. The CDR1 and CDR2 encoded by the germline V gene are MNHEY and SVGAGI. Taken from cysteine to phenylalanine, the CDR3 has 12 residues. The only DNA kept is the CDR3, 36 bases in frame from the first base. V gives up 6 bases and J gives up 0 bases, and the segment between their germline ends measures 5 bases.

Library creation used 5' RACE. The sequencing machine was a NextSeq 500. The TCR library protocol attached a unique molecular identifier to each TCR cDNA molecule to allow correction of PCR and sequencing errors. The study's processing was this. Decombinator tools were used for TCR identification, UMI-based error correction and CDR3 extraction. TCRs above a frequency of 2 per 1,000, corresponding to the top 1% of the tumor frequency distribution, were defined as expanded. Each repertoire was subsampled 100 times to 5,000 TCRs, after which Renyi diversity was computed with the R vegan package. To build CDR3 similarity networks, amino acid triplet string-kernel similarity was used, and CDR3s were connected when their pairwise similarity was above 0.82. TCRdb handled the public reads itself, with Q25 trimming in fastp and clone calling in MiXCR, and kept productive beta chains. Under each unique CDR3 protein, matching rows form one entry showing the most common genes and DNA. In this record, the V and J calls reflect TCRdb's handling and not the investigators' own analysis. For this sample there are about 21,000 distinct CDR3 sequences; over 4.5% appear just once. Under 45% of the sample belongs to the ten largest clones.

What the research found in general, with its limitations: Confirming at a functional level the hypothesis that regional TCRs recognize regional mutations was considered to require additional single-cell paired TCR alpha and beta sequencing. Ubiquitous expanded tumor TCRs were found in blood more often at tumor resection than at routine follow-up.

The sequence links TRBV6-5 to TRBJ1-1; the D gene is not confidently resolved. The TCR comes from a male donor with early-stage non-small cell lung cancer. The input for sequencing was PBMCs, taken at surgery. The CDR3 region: CASRTVNTEAFF. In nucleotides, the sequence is TGTGCCAGCAGGACGGTGAACACTGAAGCTTTCTTT.